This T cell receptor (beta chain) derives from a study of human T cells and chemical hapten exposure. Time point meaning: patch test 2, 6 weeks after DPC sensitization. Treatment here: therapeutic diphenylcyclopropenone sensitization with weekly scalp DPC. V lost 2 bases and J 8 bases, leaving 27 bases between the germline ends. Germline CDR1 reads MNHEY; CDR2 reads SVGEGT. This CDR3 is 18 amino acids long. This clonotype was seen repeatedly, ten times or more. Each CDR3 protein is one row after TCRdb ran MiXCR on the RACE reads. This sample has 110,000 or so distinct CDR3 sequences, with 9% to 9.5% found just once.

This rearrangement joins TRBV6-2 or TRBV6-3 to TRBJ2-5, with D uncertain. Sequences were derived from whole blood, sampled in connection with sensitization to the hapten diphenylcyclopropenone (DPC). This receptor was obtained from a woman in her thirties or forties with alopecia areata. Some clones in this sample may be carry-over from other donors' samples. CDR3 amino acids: CASSYNVGSPDFSQTQYF. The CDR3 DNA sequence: TGTGCCAGCAGTTACAATGTCGGGTCCCCCGACTTCTCCCAAACCCAGTACTTC.